The T cell receptor (beta chain) under discussion was sequenced for a study of blood T cell repertoires in COVID-19. Generated by immunoSEQ multiplex PCR, the TCRdb table keeps only in-frame clones and is missing some. Among about 72,000 clones listed, around 86% were seen once. CDR3 length equals 14 residues. In germline, CDR1 is MNHEY, CDR2 SVGAGI. V trimming: 6 bases; J trimming: 7 bases; junction bases outside the gene matches: 3. The sample was peripheral blood. The sequence was collected from a man aged 65 to 85 with active or convalescent COVID-19. The gene calls are TRBV6-5 and TRBJ1-4; 12 nucleotides match TRBD1. The CDR3 spells CASRTGQGAEKLFF. CDR3 bases: TGTGCCAGCAGGACGGGACAGGGGGCTGAAAAACTGTTTTTT.